The subject of this entry is one T cell receptor (beta chain). Its target is not known. The data are from a study of spatial heterogeneity in lung cancer. Study results and caveats: Counts that tracked tumor mutation counts were those of expanded intratumoral alpha and beta TCRs. Beta chains had approximately 12% coverage of tumor T cells, and alpha chains had roughly 7.1%.

As to time point: sample taken at primary tumor resection. Each CDR3 protein is one row after TCRdb ran MiXCR on the 5' RACE reads. Altogether about 2,700 distinct CDR3 sequences are present, 4.5% to 6% being singletons, with the ten largest covering roughly 18%. The V and J ends lost 6 bases and 7 bases respectively, with 21 bases between them. This CDR3 contains 15 residues. CDR1 is SNHLY, CDR2 FYNNEI, per germline. The chain carries TRBV2 and TRBJ2-5, with D possibly TRBD1 on 7 matching bases. The receptor was derived from a male donor with early-stage non-small cell lung cancer. The sample was lung tumor tissue, taken at surgery. The CDR3: CASSPTGAGAGTQYF. Here the CDR3 DNA reads TGTGCCAGCAGCCCCACAGGGGCCGGAGCGGGGACCCAGTACTTC.